This T cell receptor (beta chain) originates from a study of shared clonotypes between healthy human individuals. Study conclusions and caveats: Memory subsets generally showed lower estimated richness than naive subsets.

TCRdb keeps only in-frame clones here, not all; method: immunoSEQ multiplex PCR. There are 950,000 to 1,100,000 clones in the sample; under 80% occur only once, and approximately 1.5% lies in the top ten. Germline V lookup: CDR1 ENHRY, CDR2 SYGVKD. V lost 8 bases and J lost 2, with 17 bases in between. CDR3 length: 15 amino acids. Concerning this clone: What it binds is unknown.

The sample comprised memory CD4+ T cells sorted from blood. As for subset: CD45RA-negative fraction. This TCR was sampled from a man younger than 30 in good health. V gene TRBV10-3 combines with J gene TRBJ2-3; perhaps TRBD2 as D (6 bases). In nucleotides, the CDR3 is TGTGCCATCGGGGAGAGCTTACTAGCCACAGATACGCAGTATTTT. Amino acid sequence: CAIGESLLATDTQYF.